This T cell receptor beta chain was sequenced during a study of T cells in women clearing cervical HPV infection. The wider study: Controls were women whose single incident HPV16 infection cleared within 12 months without precancer or cancer.

The trim removed 4 bases at V and 6 bases at J, leaving 5 bases unmatched. Germline CDR1 and CDR2: KGHSH and LQKENI. This CDR3 comprises 14 residues. The protocol was immunoSEQ multiplex PCR, while the TCRdb copy is restricted to in-frame clones and leaves out a portion. The data include 36,000 or so clones; the top ten clones carry about 1.5%. Note on this clone: Its cognate antigen is unknown. The read is 3 residues too short to cover the CDR3 end, so that end is filled in from the germline J gene.

Study-wide findings and caveats: It is unknown whether associations predate infection; no effector/memory or HPV-specific sorting. TRBV6-7 abundance was lower in cases than controls (around 0.11% versus 0.16%).

The chain carries TRBV18 and TRBJ1-5; 8 bases line up with TRBD1. The origin of this receptor is a woman between 18 and 75 years old with a cervical HPV16 infection that either progressed to CIN3+ or cleared (not recorded which). The material sequenced was blood buffy coat. CDR3 sequence reads: CASSRGQGIQPQHF. Partial CDR3 DNA: TGTGCCAGCTCACGCGGACAGGGTATTCAGCCC.